The 26 T cell receptor beta chains reported below all come from one sample, sequenced in a study of cytomegalovirus exposure and HLA in healthy donors. This PCR relied on a set of 60 Vbeta primers and 13 Jbeta primers. The assay was immunoSEQ multiplex PCR, and TCRdb's table has in-frame clones only and misses some. The table includes roughly 170,000 clones, 70% to 90% detected once. Source material: PBMCs. Receptors were obtained from a young woman in good health and CMV-seronegative.

This clone was counted a single time. The V call is TRBV5-4, the J call TRBJ2-1; TRBD1 matches at 9 bases. J was trimmed by 9 bases and V by 0 bases; bases with no gene match: 1. CDR1 is SGHNT, CDR2 YYREEE, per germline (reference sequence). This CDR3 is built from 13 residues. CDR3: CASSLETGGEQFF. DNA for the CDR3: TGTGCCAGCAGCTTGGAGACAGGGGGTGAGCAGTTCTTC.

The chain links TRBV19 to TRBJ2-3; 16 bases agree with TRBD2. J gave up 4 bases and V 6 bases, and 13 bases lay outside the gene matches. Germline V gene lookup returns CDR1 LNHDA and CDR2 SQIVND (reference sequence). CDR3 size: 19 residues. The CDR3 is CASSSPGLAGGPPADTQYF. The CDR3 region has the DNA TGTGCCAGTAGCTCGCCGGGACTAGCGGGAGGGCCTCCCGCAGATACGCAGTATTTT.

This clone came up a few times. The rearrangement uses TRBV7-9 and TRBJ2-7; D possibly corresponds to TRBD2 (5 bases). V was cut by 5 bases and J by 4 bases, with 9 bases left in between. CDR1 and CDR2 (germline): SEHNR, FQNEAQ (reference sequence). The CDR3 extends over 12 amino acids. DNA for the CDR3: TGTGCCAGCAGCCCAGGACTTTACGAGCAGTACTTC. It specifies CASSPGLYEQYF. Filled out from reference TRBV7-9 and TRBJ2-7, the complete variable domain reads DTGVSQNPRHKITKRGQNVTFRCDPISEHNRLYWYRQTLGQGPEFLTYFQNEAQLEKSRLLSDRFSAERPKGSFSTLEIQRTEQGDSAMYLCASSPGLYEQYFGPGTRLTVT.

The chain has TRBV29-1 and TRBJ2-1, with 7 bases lining up with TRBD2. V shed 4 bases and J 5 bases; nucleotides not matched to a gene: 8. The CDR3 contains 14 residues. The germline V gene has CDR1 SQVTM and CDR2 ANQGSEA. The CDR3 is CSVAGGRGDNEQFF. CDR3 nucleotides: TGCAGCGTTGCTGGCGGGAGAGGGGACAATGAGCAGTTCTTC.

V and J are TRBV2 and TRBJ2-3; 8 bases agree with TRBD2. With 11 bases clipped from V and 2 bases from J, the junction kept 12 bases outside the gene matches. The CDR3 contains 15 residues. CDR1 and CDR2 from the germline V gene are SNHLY and FYNNEI. The CDR3 sequence: CAVRSGRTPTDTQYF. CDR3 DNA sequence: TGTGCCGTAAGAAGCGGGAGAACCCCCACAGATACGCAGTATTTT. Complete variable domain (other parts from reference TRBV2 and TRBJ2-3): EPEVTQTPSHQVTQMGQEVILRCVPISNHLYFYWYRQILGQKVEFLVSFYNNEISEKSEIFDDQFSVERPDGSNFTLKIRSTKLEDSAMYFCAVRSGRTPTDTQYFGPGTRLTVL.

CDR3 in amino acids: CASSLADKFGLAGGPGEQFF. As DNA, the CDR3 is TGTGCCAGCAGCTTGGCCGACAAGTTCGGGCTAGCGGGAGGGCCTGGTGAGCAGTTCTTC. The J gene is TRBJ2-1, the V gene TRBV5-8; TRBD2 aligns across 12 bases. The germline CDR1 and CDR2 sequences are SGHTS and YDEGEE. V dropped 0 bases and J dropped 9; count of bases not matched to a gene: 19. This CDR3 is built from 20 residues.

This chain joins TRBV6-1 and TRBJ2-1; maybe TRBD2 (5 bases). The CDR3 has 15 residues. The germline gives CDR1 MNHNS, CDR2 SASEGT. V was trimmed by 4 bases and J by 2 bases, leaving 12 bases between them. The CDR3 sequence: CASSAFSGTYNEQFF. The CDR3 DNA reads as TGTGCCAGCAGTGCTTTTTCCGGGACCTACAATGAGCAGTTCTTC.

The rearrangement joins TRBV7-8 to TRBJ2-1, with 14 positions matching TRBD2. J gave up 5 bases and V 3 bases, and 6 bases lay outside the gene matches. Germline lookup yields CDR1 SGHVS and CDR2 FQNEAQ. The CDR3 runs to 17 residues. CDR3 coding DNA: TGTGCCAGCAGCTTTGGACTAGCGGGAGGCCGTAACAATGAGCAGTTCTTC. Translated, it gives CASSFGLAGGRNNEQFF.

The V gene is TRBV5-1, the J gene TRBJ2-5; 14 bases line up with TRBD2. Germline lookup yields CDR1 SGHRS and CDR2 YFSETQ. This CDR3 region has 19 residues. Trimming took 0 bases from V and 4 from J; bases not matched to a gene: 11. CDR3 in amino acids: CASSLAPPGLAGVGETQYF. The CDR3 region has the DNA TGCGCCAGCAGCTTGGCCCCCCCGGGACTAGCGGGAGTCGGAGAGACCCAGTACTTC.

This clone showed up just once. The V call is TRBV19, the J call TRBJ2-7, with TRBD1 identical over 7 bases. Germline trimming cut 6 bases from V and 0 bases from J; bases unmatched to any gene: 11. Germline-derived CDR1 and CDR2 are LNHDA and SQIVND (reference sequence). The CDR3 sequence is 16 residues long. DNA for the CDR3: TGTGCCAGTAGCCCTGCCCGAAGGGGGCTCTCCTACGAGCAGTACTTC. Translation gives CASSPARRGLSYEQYF.

This clone was picked up a small number of times. The chain employs TRBV6-5 and TRBJ2-7; D unclear. This CDR3 region has 11 residues. Trimming took off 6 bases at V and 5 bases at J, with 8 bases between the two ends. Germline-derived CDR1 and CDR2 are MNHEY and SVGAGI. This chain's CDR3 is CASRSRDEQYF. Written as DNA, the CDR3 is TGTGCCAGCAGATCCCGGGACGAGCAGTACTTC.

The CDR3 reads CASSLLNMEQFF. For the CDR3, the DNA is TGTGCCAGCAGTTTACTAAATATGGAGCAGTTCTTC. This chain joins TRBV27 and TRBJ2-1; unclear D gene. V lost 2 bases and J lost 10, with 9 bases in between. Germline V gene data show CDR1 as MNHEY and CDR2 as SMNVEV (reference sequence). The CDR3 is 12 residues long.

Details on this clone: The junction does not match germline at one end; this may be a read error. The chain recombines TRBV7-9 with TRBJ1-1; 7 positions match TRBD1. The CDR3 spans 13 residues. Germline CDR1 is SEHNR and CDR2 is FQNEAQ (reference sequence). The DNA for the CDR3 is TGTTCCAGCAGCTCGCTAAGGGGGCCTGAAGCTTTCTTT. Translated, it gives CSSSSLRGPEAFF.

The DNA of the CDR3 is TGTGCCAGCAGCGACGGGAGGTTGACGACCCTCCACTTT. Translation: CASSDGRLTTLHF. V gene TRBV6-5 combines with J gene TRBJ1-6; the D is unclear. From germline, CDR1 is MNHEY and CDR2 SVGAGI. CDR3 length: 13 amino acids. V dropped 6 bases and J dropped 14 bases, with 17 bases sitting between them.

The V and J genes are TRBV25-1 and TRBJ1-6; the D gene is possibly TRBD1 (6 bases). Germline V CDR1 and CDR2: MGHDK, SYGVNS. This CDR3 spans 14 amino acids. The V and J ends lost 10 bases and 7 bases respectively, with 17 bases between them. The CDR3 region has the DNA TGTGCCACCGGGGGGCCCAGCCAAAATTCACCCCTCCACTTT. It codes for CATGGPSQNSPLHF.

The table lists this clone with a few counts. The chain carries TRBV19 and TRBJ2-1; 9 bases are a match to TRBD2. Germline V gives CDR1 LNHDA, CDR2 SQIVND (reference sequence). CDR3 length: 17 residues. The trim removed 2 bases at V and 5 bases at J, leaving 10 bases unmatched. The CDR3 here is CASSIPRKTSGDNEQFF. Here the CDR3 DNA reads TGTGCCAGTAGTATACCCCGGAAGACTAGCGGAGACAATGAGCAGTTCTTC.

V gene TRBV7-9 combines with J gene TRBJ1-1; D might be TRBD1 (6 bases). CDR1 and CDR2 from the germline V gene are SEHNR and FQNEAQ (reference sequence). The length of the CDR3 is 14 residues. Trimming stripped 1 base from V and 4 bases from J, with 10 bases between. The CDR3 is CASSLGKGGTEAFF. The CDR3 DNA reads TGTGCCAGCAGCTTAGGGAAAGGGGGCACTGAAGCTTTCTTT.

The chain recombines TRBV9 with TRBJ2-5, with 13 bases fitting TRBD2. The germline V gene encodes CDR1 SGDLS and CDR2 YYNGEE. This CDR3 spans 16 amino acids. V was clipped by 0 bases and J by 2 bases; unmatched bases: 1. This CDR3 is CASSVGGLAGQETQYF. DNA of the CDR3: TGTGCCAGCAGCGTAGGGGGACTAGCGGGACAAGAGACCCAGTACTTC.

Points on this clone: An end of the junction differs from the germline gene, which may be a read error. J is TRBJ1-2 and V is TRBV7-9; perhaps TRBD1 as D (6 bases). This CDR3 comprises 14 residues. CDR1 is SEHNR, CDR2 FQNEAQ, per germline (reference sequence). Written as DNA, the CDR3 is TGTTCCAGCAGCTTAGTCAGGGGCGCCGATGGCTACACCTTC. It yields the protein CSSSLVRGADGYTF. The full variable domain, rest sourced from reference TRBV7-9 and TRBJ1-2, is DTGVSQNPRHKITKRGQNVTFRCDPISEHNRLYWYRQTLGQGPEFLTYFQNEAQLEKSRLLSDRFSAERPKGSFSTLEIQRTEQGDSAMYLCSSSLVRGADGYTFGSGTRLTVV.

This clone appeared a single time. V and J are TRBV27 and TRBJ2-3; 8 bases are shared with TRBD2. The V and J ends lost 7 bases and 1 base, in that order; junction bases with no gene match: 1. This CDR3 is 13 amino acids long. Germline V lookup: CDR1 MNHEY, CDR2 SMNVEV (reference sequence). CDR3 nucleotides: TGTGCCAGCACGGGGGGGGGCACAGATACGCAGTATTTT. Translating gives CASTGGGTDTQYF.

The chain couples TRBV28 to TRBJ2-3; no clear D. CDR3 length: 12 residues. Trimming took off 4 bases at V and 6 bases at J, with 8 bases between the two ends. Germline V gene data show CDR1 as MDHEN and CDR2 as SYDVKM. The CDR3 region is CASSSLTDTQYF. The CDR3 nucleotides are TGTGCCAGCAGTTCCCTAACGGATACGCAGTATTTT.

The rearrangement uses TRBV19 and TRBJ2-5; no clear D gene. V lost 3 bases to trimming and J lost 2 bases, with 10 bases between them. The CDR3 totals 14 residues. Germline V gives CDR1 LNHDA, CDR2 SQIVND (reference sequence). This CDR3 reads CASSIAAEQETQYF. Written as DNA, the CDR3 is TGTGCCAGTAGTATTGCGGCGGAGCAAGAGACCCAGTACTTC.

The V gene is TRBV5-5, the J gene TRBJ1-5; 7 bases match TRBD1. Germline V gene lookup returns CDR1 SGHKS and CDR2 YYEKEE (reference sequence). The CDR3 totals 14 residues. The junction had 7 bases not matched to a gene; V was cut back by 4 bases and J by 6 bases. CDR3 region: CASSLSQGGQPQHF. In DNA, the CDR3 is TGTGCCAGCAGCCTGAGCCAGGGGGGTCAGCCCCAGCATTTT. Variable domain in full (rest from reference TRBV5-5 and TRBJ1-5): DAGVTQSPTHLIKTRGQQVTLRCSPISGHKSVSWYQQVLGQGPQFIFQYYEKEERGRGNFPDRFSARQFPNYSSELNVNALLLGDSALYLCASSLSQGGQPQHFGDGTRLSIL.

The rearrangement uses TRBV27 and TRBJ2-5; D might be TRBD1 (6 bases). This CDR3 spans 15 amino acids. Germline V CDR1 and CDR2: MNHEY, SMNVEV (reference sequence). V shed 5 bases and J shed 2 bases, with 15 bases lying between them. The CDR3 sequence is CASSMTGTNQETQYF. The CDR3 DNA reads as TGTGCCAGCAGTATGACCGGGACAAATCAAGAGACCCAGTACTTC.

The J gene is TRBJ2-7, the V gene TRBV10-3; 8 bases match TRBD1. Trimming removed 10 bases from V and 5 bases from J; junction bases left unmatched: 10. This CDR3 comprises 13 residues. Germline V CDR1 and CDR2: ENHRY, SYGVKD. CDR3 amino acids: CATSYGQGDEQYF. The CDR3 region has the DNA TGTGCCACCAGCTACGGACAGGGCGACGAGCAGTACTTC.

The chain links TRBV5-1 to TRBJ2-3, with 8 bases that match TRBD2. The V gene end was trimmed by 1 base and the J gene end by 10 bases; junction bases not matched to a gene: 11. CDR3 length equals 15 residues. From germline, CDR1 is SGHRS and CDR2 YFSETQ. CDR3 protein: CASSLSASGRVSQYF. DNA for the CDR3: TGCGCCAGCAGCTTGTCGGCGAGCGGGAGAGTTTCGCAGTATTTT.